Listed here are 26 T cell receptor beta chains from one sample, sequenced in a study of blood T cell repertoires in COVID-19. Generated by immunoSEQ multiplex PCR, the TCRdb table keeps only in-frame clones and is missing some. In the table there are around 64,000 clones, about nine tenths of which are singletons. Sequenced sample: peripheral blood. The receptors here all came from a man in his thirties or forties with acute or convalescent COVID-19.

The CDR3 reads CASSSGGSGNTIYF. For the CDR3, the DNA is TGCGCCAGCAGCTCAGGTGGCTCTGGAAACACCATATATTTT. The genes are TRBV5-1 and TRBJ1-3; D is undetermined. CDR1 and CDR2 from the germline V gene are SGHRS and YFSETQ. The CDR3 totals 14 residues. Trimming cost V 3 bases and J 0 bases, with 7 bases left between them.

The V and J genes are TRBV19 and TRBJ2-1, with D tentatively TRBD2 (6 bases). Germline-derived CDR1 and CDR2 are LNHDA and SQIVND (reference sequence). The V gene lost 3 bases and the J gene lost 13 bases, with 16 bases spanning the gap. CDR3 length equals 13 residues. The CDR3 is CASSMAGLPGQFF. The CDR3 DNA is TGTGCCAGTAGTATGGCGGGACTCCCGGGCCAGTTCTTC.

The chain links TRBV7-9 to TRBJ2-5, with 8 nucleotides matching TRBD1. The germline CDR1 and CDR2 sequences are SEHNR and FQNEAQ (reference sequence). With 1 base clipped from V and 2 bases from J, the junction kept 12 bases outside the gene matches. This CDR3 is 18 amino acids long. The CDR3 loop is CASSLGYIGYRGQETQYF. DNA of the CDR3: TGTGCCAGCAGCTTAGGATATATAGGTTACAGGGGGCAAGAGACCCAGTACTTC.

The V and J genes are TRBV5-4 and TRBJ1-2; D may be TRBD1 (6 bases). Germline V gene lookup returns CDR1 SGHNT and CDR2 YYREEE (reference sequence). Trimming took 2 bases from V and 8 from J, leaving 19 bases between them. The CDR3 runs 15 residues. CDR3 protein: CASSLQQGLVKGYTF. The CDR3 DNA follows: TGTGCCAGCAGCTTACAGCAGGGGCTTGTGAAAGGCTACACCTTC.

CDR3 DNA: TGTGCCAGCAGACGGGACAGGGAATTCGGAGTGACCCAGTACTTC. Its translation is CASRRDREFGVTQYF. The chain carries TRBV5-8 and TRBJ2-5, with 9 bases aligning to TRBD1. Germline V gene sequence: CDR1 SGHTS, CDR2 YDEGEE. Trimming removed 5 bases from V and 7 bases from J; junction bases left unmatched: 12. This CDR3 has 15 amino acids.

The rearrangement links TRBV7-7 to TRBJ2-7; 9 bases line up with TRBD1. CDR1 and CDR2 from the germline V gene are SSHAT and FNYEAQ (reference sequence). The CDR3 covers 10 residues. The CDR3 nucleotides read TGTGCTAGCAGCTTAGGGGACAGGGCTGTC. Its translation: CASSLGDRAV.

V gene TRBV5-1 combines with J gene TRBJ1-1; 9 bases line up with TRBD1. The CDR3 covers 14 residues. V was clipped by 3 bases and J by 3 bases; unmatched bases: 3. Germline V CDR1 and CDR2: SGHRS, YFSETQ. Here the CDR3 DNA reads TGCGCCAGCAGCTCGACAGGGGGGTACACTGAAGCTTTCTTT. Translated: CASSSTGGYTEAFF. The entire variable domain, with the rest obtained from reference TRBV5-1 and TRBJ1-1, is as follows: KAGVTQTPRYLIKTRGQQVTLSCSPISGHRSVSWYQQTPGQGLQFLFEYFSETQRNKGNFPGRFSGRQFSNSRSEMNVSTLELGDSALYLCASSSTGGYTEAFFGQGTRLTVV.

This CDR3 is CASQRWTGSTEAFF. The CDR3 nucleotides read TGCGCCAGCCAGAGGTGGACAGGGTCCACTGAAGCTTTCTTT. The chain is built from TRBV4-1 and TRBJ1-1, with 8 bases matching TRBD1. Looked up from germline, CDR1 is MGHRA and CDR2 is YSYEKL. With 8 bases clipped from V and 4 bases from J, the junction kept 9 bases outside the gene matches. There are 14 residues in the CDR3.

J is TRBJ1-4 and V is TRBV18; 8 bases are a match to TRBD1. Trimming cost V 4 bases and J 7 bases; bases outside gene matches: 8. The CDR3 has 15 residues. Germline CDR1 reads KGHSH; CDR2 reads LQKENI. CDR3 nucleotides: TGTGCCAGCTCACTCGAGACAGGGGTCGGTGAAAAACTGTTTTTT. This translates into CASSLETGVGEKLFF. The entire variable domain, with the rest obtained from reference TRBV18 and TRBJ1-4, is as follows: NAGVMQNPRHLVRRRGQEARLRCSPMKGHSHVYWYRQLPEEGLKFMVYLQKENIIDESGMPKERFSAEFPKEGPSILRIQQVVRGDSAAYFCASSLETGVGEKLFFGSGTQLSVL.

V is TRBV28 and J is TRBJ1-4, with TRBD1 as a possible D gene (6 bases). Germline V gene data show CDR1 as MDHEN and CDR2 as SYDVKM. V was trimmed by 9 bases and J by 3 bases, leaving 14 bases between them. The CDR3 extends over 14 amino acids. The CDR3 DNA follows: TGTGCCAGTTGCCGGGGGGGGCCTAATGAAAAACTGTTTTTT. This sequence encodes CASCRGGPNEKLFF.

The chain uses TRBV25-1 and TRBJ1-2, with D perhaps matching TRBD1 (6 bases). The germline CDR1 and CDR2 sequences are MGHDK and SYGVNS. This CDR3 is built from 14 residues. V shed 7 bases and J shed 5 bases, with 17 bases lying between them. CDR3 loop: CASTRGGSVYGYTF. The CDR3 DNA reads TGTGCCAGCACCAGGGGTGGGTCAGTATATGGCTACACCTTC.

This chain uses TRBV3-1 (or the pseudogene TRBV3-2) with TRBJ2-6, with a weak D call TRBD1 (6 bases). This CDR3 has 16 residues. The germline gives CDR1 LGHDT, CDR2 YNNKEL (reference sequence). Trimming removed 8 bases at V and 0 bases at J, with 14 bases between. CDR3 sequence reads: CASSRQVSSGANVLTF. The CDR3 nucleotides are TGTGCCAGCTCCCGACAGGTTAGCTCTGGGGCCAACGTCCTGACTTTC.

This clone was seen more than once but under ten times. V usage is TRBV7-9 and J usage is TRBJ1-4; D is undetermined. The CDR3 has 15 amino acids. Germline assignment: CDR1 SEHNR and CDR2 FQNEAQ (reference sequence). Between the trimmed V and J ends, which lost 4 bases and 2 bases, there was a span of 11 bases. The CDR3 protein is CASSSSLPTNEKLFF. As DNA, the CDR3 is TGTGCCAGCAGCTCGTCCCTCCCGACTAATGAAAAACTGTTTTTT.

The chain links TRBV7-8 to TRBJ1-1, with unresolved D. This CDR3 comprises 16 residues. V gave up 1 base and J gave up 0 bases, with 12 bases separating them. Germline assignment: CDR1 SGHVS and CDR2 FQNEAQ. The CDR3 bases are TGTGCCAGCAGCTTAGGTGCCAGTGGTGTGAACACTGAAGCTTTCTTT. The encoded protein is CASSLGASGVNTEAFF.

The CDR3 loop reads CASSWGGGDYGYTF. In nucleotides, the CDR3 is TGTGCCAGCAGCTGGGGCGGAGGGGACTATGGCTACACCTTC. V is TRBV5-5 and J is TRBJ1-2; weak D call: TRBD1 (5 bases). The CDR3 has 14 residues. The germline V gene encodes CDR1 SGHKS and CDR2 YYEKEE (reference sequence). The V end lost 3 bases, the J end lost 3 bases, and 12 bases lay between the germline ends.

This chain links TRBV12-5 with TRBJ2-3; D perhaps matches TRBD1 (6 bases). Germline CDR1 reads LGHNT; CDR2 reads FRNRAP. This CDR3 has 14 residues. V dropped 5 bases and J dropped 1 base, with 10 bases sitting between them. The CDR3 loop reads CASGGTSRTDTQYF. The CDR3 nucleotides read TGTGCTAGTGGTGGGACATCCCGCACAGATACGCAGTATTTT.

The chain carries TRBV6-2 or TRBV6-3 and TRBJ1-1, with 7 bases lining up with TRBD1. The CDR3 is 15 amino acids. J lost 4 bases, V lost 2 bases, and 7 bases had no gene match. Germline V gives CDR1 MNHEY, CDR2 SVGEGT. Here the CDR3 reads CASSYPGTVPTEAFF. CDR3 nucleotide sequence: TGTGCCAGCAGTTACCCCGGGACAGTCCCCACTGAAGCTTTCTTT.

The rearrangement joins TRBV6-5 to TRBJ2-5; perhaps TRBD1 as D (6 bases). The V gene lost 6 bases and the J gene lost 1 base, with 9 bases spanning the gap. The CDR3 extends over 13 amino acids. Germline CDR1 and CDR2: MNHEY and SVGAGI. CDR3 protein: CASRETGQETQYF. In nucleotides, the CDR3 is TGTGCCAGCAGAGAGACAGGCCAAGAGACCCAGTACTTC.

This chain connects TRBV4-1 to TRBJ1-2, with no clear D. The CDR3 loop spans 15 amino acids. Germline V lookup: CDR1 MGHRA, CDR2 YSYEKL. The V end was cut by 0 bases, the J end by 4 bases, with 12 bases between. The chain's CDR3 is CASSQENLRGYGYTF. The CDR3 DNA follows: TGCGCCAGCAGCCAAGAGAACCTGCGGGGCTATGGCTACACCTTC.

This CDR3 reads CASSLSREGAGGYTF. The CDR3 DNA is TGTGCCAGCAGTTTAAGTCGGGAGGGGGCGGGAGGCTACACCTTC. The V gene is TRBV27, the J gene TRBJ1-2; 7 nucleotides align to TRBD1. The CDR3 sequence is 15 residues long. Germline V gives CDR1 MNHEY, CDR2 SMNVEV (reference sequence). The V and J ends lost 2 bases and 8 bases, in that order; junction bases with no gene match: 11.

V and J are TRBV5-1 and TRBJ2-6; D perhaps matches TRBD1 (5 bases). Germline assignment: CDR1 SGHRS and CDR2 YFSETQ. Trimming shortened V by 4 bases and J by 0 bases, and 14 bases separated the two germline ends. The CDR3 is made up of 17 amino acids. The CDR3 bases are TGCGCCAGCAGCGGAATCGCAGGGAACTCTGGGGCCAACGTCCTGACTTTC. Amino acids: CASSGIAGNSGANVLTF.

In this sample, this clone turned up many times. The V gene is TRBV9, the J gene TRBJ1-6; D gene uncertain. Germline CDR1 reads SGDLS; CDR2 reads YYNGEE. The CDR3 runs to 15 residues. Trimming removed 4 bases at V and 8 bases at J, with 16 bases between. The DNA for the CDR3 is TGTGCCAGCAGCCCCTCCGGCGGGCGGTATTCACCCCTCCACTTT. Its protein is CASSPSGGRYSPLHF.

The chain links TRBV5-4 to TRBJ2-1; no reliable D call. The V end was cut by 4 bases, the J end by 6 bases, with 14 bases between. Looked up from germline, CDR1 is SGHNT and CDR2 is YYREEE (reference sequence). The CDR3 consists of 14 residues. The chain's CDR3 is CASSDLTRGNEQFF. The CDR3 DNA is TGTGCCAGCAGCGACCTGACCCGAGGCAATGAGCAGTTCTTC.

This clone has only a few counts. The CDR3 DNA reads as TGTGCCAGCAGCTTAGGGGGGGTCAGTGAAAAACTGTTTTTT. Translated, it gives CASSLGGVSEKLFF. The gene calls are TRBV7-2 and TRBJ1-4; a possible D gene is TRBD1 (5 bases). Germline CDR1 is SGHTA and CDR2 is FQGNSA. Deletions cut 1 base from V and 7 bases from J, with 10 bases between. The CDR3 contains 14 residues.

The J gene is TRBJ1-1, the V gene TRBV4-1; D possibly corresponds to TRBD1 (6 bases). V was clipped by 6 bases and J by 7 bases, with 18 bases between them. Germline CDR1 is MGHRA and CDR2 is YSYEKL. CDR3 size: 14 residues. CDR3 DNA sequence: TGCGCCAGCAGGCATACAGGGAGATCCGGTGAAGCTTTCTTT. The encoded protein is CASRHTGRSGEAFF.

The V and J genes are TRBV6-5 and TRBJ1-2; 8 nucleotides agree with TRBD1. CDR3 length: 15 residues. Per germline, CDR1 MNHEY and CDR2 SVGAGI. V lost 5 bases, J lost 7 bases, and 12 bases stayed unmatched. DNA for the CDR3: TGTGCCAGCAGTCAAATTACCCAGGGGGCGGGTGGCTACACCTTC. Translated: CASSQITQGAGGYTF.